The source of this T cell receptor (beta chain) is a study of early T cells in non-severe SARS-CoV-2 infection. Across the whole study: Unpaired chains resulted from sequencing bulk RNA of unsorted whole blood.

Overall study findings and caveats: Using VDJdb, the matching emphasized anti-spike CD8 responses while missing private and CD4 specificities.

Attachment of unique molecular identifiers was made to individual cDNA molecules. MiXCR was run by TCRdb on the 5' RACE reads, yielding one entry per CDR3 protein. The data show around 82,000 distinct CDR3 sequences, approximately 12% seen once. This clonotype was detected a few times. Its specificity is not known. Germline-derived CDR1 and CDR2 are KGHDR and SFDVKD. This CDR3 is built from 16 residues. V shed 2 bases and J shed 1 base, with 13 bases lying between them. Sequences were obtained from whole blood. The clonotype originates from an adult who was a healthcare worker with PCR-confirmed SARS-CoV-2 infection or an uninfected control (not recorded which). The genes are TRBV24-1 and TRBJ2-5; TRBD2 is a possible D gene (6 bases). Written as DNA, the CDR3 is TGTGCCACCAGTGATTCCGGCCCTAGCGCCCAAGAGACCCAGTACTTC. This encodes CATSDSGPSAQETQYF.